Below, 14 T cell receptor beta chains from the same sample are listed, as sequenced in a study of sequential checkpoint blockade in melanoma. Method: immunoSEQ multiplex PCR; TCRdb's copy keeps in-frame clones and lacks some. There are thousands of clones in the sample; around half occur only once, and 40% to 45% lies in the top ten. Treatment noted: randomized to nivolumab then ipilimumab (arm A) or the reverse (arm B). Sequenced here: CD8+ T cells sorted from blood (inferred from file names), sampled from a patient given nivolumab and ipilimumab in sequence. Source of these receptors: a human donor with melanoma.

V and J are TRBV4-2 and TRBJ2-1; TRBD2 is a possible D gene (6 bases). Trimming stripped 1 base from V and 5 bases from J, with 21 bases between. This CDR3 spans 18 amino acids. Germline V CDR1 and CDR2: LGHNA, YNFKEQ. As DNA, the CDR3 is TGTGCCAGCAGCCAAGTCCCCCCGGAGGGTCCTTTTAACAATGAGCAGTTCTTC. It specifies CASSQVPPEGPFNNEQFF.

The CDR3 nucleotides are TGTGCCAGCAGCTTAGGGGGCACGGATGGCTACACCTTC. Translating it yields CASSLGGTDGYTF. This chain joins TRBV7-6 and TRBJ1-2; a possible D gene is TRBD1 (5 bases). V dropped 1 base and J dropped 6 bases, with 9 bases sitting between them. Germline loops: CDR1 SGHVS, CDR2 FNYEAQ. CDR3 length equals 13 residues.

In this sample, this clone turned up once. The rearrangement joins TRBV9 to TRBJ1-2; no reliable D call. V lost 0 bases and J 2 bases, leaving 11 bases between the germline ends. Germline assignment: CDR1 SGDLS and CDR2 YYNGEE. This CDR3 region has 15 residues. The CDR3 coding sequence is TGTGCCAGCAGCGTAGCTGCGGAGGGCAACTATGGCTACACCTTC. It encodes CASSVAAEGNYGYTF.

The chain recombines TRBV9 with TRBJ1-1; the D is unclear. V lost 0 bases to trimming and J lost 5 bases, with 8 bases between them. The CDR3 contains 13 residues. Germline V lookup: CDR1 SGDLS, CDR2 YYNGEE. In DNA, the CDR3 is TGTGCCAGCAGCGTAGGTATCGGGACTGAAGCTTTCTTT. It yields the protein CASSVGIGTEAFF.

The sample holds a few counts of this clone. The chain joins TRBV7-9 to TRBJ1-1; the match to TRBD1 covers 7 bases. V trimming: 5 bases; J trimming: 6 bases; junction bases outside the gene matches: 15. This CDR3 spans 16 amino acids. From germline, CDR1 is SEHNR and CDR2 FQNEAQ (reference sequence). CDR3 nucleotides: TGTGCCAGCAGCACGCCACTACTGACAGGGATGCCTGAAGCTTTCTTT. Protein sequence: CASSTPLLTGMPEAFF.

The CDR3 loop is CASRSSLGYTF. The CDR3 coding sequence is TGTGCCAGCAGGTCTTCCCTCGGCTACACCTTC. The V gene is TRBV27, the J gene TRBJ1-2; D unresolved. Germline V gene sequence: CDR1 MNHEY, CDR2 SMNVEV (reference sequence). The CDR3 loop spans 11 amino acids. Trimming removed 6 bases at V and 8 bases at J, with 10 bases between.

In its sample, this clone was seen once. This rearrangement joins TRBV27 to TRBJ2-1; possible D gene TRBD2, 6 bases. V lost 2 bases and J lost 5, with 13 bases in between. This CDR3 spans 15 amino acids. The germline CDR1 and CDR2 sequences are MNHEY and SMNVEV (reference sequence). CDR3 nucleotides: TGTGCCAGCAGTTTAGGCCCTAGCGAGAACAATGAGCAGTTCTTC. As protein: CASSLGPSENNEQFF.

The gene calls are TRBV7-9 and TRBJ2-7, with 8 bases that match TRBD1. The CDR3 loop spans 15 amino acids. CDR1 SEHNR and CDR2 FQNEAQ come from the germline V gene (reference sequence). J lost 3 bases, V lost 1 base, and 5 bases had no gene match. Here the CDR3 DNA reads TGTGCCAGCAGCTTAGTTCAGGGGGCTAACTACGAGCAGTACTTC. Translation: CASSLVQGANYEQYF.

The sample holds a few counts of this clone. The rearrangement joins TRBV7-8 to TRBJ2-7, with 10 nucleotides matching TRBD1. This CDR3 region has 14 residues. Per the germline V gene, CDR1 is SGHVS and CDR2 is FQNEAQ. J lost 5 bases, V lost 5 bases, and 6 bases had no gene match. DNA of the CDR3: TGTGCCAGCAGCCCTGGGACAGGGGTCCACGAGCAGTACTTC. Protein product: CASSPGTGVHEQYF. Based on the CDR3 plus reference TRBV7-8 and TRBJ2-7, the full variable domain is GAGVSQSPRYKVAKRGQDVALRCDPISGHVSLFWYQQALGQGPEFLTYFQNEAQLDKSGLPSDRFFAERPEGSVSTLKIQRTQQEDSAVYLCASSPGTGVHEQYFGPGTRLTVT.

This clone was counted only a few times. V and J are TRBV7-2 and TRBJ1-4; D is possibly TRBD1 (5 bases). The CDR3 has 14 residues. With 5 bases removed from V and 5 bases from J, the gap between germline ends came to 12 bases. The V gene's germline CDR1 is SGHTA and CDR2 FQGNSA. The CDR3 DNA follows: TGTGCCAGCAGCGCAGGGTTTCTGAATGAAAAACTGTTTTTT. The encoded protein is CASSAGFLNEKLFF.

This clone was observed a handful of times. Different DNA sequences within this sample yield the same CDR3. Written as DNA, the CDR3 is TGTGCCAGCAGCCCCCAAGGGGACACTGAAGCTTTCTTT. Amino acid sequence: CASSPQGDTEAFF. The chain has TRBV7-9 and TRBJ1-1; weak D call: TRBD1 (5 bases). The CDR3 loop spans 13 amino acids. From germline, CDR1 is SEHNR and CDR2 FQNEAQ (reference sequence). Trimming left V 5 bases short and J 3 bases short, with 10 bases between.

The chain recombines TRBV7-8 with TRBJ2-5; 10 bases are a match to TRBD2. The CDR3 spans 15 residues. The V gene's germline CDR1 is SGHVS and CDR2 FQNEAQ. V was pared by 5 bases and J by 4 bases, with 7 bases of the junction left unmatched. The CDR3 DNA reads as TGTGCCAGCAGCACACTAGCGGGGCCCCGAGAGACCCAGTACTTC. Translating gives CASSTLAGPRETQYF.

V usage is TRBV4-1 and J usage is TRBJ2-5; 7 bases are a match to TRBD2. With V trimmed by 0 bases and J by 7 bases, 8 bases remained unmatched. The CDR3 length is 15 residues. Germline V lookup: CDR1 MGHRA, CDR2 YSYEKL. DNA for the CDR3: TGCGCCAGCAGCCAAGAGACGGGACTAAGTGGGACCCAGTACTTC. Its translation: CASSQETGLSGTQYF.

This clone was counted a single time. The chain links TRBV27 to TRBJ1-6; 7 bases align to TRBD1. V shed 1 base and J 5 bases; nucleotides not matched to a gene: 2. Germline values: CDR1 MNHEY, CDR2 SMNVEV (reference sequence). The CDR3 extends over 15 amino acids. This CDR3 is CASSLWTGDNSPLHF. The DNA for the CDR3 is TGTGCCAGCAGTTTATGGACAGGAGATAATTCACCCCTCCACTTT.